This TCR beta chain was captured in a study of blood T cell repertoires in COVID-19. In the study overall: Material from acute and convalescent COVID-19 was sourced from the United States, Italy and Spain.

The authors' processing: Nucleated cell counts were estimated from reference gene primer amplification. Data came from immunoSEQ multiplex PCR; TCRdb stores just in-frame clones and leaves some out. The D gene and trimming were derived from the DNA, and the V and J assignments and clone size from that table. The sample comprises approximately 88,000 clones, about four fifths of which are singletons, and approximately 6% rests with the top ten. Germline values: CDR1 MNHEY, CDR2 SMNVEV (reference sequence). Germline trimming cut 3 bases from V and 9 bases from J; bases unmatched to any gene: 15. This CDR3 contains 16 residues. A Seattle source enrolled patients during active infection and followed them longitudinally.

Sequenced: peripheral blood. The chain is built from TRBV27 and TRBJ2-7; 9 nucleotides align to TRBD1. The sequence derives from a man between 65 and 85 years old with COVID-19, enrolled during active disease. The CDR3 DNA reads TGTGCCAGCAGTTTTAGGGGACAGGGTCAAACCCTCGCGCAGTACTTC. Translated, it gives CASSFRGQGQTLAQYF.